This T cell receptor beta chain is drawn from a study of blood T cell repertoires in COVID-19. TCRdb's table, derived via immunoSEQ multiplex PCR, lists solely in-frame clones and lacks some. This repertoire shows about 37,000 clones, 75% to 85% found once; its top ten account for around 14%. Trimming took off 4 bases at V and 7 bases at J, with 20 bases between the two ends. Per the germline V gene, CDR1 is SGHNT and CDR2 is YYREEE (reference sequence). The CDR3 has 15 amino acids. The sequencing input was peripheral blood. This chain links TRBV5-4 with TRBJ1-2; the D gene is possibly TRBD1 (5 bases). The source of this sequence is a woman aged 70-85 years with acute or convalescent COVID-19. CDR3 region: CASSLPSGSGAGYTF. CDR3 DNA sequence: TGTGCCAGCAGCCTTCCCTCAGGCTCTGGGGCTGGCTACACCTTC.